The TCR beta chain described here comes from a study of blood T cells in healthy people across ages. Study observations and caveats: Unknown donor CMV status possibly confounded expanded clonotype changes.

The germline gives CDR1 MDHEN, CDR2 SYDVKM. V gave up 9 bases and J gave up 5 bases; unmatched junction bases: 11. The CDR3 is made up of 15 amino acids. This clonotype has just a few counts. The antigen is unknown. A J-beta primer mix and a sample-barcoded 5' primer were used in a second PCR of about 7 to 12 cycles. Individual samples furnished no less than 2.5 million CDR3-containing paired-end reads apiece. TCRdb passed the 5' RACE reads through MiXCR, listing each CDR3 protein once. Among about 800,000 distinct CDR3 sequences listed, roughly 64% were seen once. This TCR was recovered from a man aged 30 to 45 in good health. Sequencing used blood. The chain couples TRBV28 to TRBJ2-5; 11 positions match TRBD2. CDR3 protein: CASLVSGRARETQYF. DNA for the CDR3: TGTGCCAGTTTGGTTAGCGGGAGGGCCAGGGAGACCCAGTACTTC.